Reported below is one T cell receptor (beta chain). Its matching antigen is unknown. The method was immunoSEQ multiplex PCR; TCRdb's version includes in-frame clones alone and lacks a portion of them. This table has 55,000 to 80,000 clones, about 82% appearing once. The CDR3 covers 16 residues. The V gene's germline CDR1 is SEHNR and CDR2 FQNEAQ (reference sequence). With 3 bases clipped from V and 1 base from J, the junction kept 6 bases outside the gene matches. The data stem from a study of T cell repertoires and HLA-DP antigens. Whole-study context: Transduced HeLa cells presented HLA-DP to CD4+ T cells. The donors, ranging 18-to-29 to 60-to-69 years, included a couple of males and one female.

This receptor was obtained from a man in his 60s in good health and CMV-seronegative. The V call is TRBV7-9, the J call TRBJ1-3; 7 bases are shared with TRBD1. Input material: CD4+ T cells from PBMCs. The CDR3 sequence is CASSFDSRGSGNTIYF. The DNA for the CDR3 is TGTGCCAGCAGCTTCGATTCCAGGGGGTCTGGAAACACCATATATTTT.